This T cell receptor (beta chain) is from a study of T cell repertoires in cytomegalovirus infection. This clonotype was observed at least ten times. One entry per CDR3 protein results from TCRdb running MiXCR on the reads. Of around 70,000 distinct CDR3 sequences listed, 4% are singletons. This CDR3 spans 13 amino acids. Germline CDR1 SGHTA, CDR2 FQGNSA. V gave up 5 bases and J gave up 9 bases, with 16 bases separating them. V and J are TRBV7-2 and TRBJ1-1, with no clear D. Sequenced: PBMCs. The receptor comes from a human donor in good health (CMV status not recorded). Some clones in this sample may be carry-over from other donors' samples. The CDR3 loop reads CASSDTRRKKAFF. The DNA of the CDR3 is TGTGCCAGCAGCGACACTCGACGGAAAAAAGCTTTCTTT.